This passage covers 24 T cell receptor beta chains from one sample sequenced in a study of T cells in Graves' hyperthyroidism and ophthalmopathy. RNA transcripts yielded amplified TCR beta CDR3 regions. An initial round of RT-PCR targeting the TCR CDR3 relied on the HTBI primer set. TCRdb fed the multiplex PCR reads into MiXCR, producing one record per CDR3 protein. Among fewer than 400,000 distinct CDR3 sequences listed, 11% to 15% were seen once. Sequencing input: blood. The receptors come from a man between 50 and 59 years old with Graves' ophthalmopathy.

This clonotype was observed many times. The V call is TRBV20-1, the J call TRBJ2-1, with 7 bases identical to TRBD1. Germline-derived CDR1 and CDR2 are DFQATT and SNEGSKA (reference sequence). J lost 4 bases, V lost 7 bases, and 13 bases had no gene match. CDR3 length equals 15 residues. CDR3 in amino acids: CSVRYGTVIYNEQFF. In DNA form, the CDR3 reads TGCAGTGTACGTTACGGGACAGTTATATACAATGAGCAGTTCTTC.

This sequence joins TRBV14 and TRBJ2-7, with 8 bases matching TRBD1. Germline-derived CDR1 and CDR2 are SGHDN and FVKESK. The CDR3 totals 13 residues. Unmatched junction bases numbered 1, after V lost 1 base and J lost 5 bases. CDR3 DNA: TGTGCCAGCAGCCAAGTCAGGGGGCACGAGCAGTACTTC. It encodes CASSQVRGHEQYF.

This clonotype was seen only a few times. CDR3 amino acids: CASSSHVARSYNEQFF. DNA of the CDR3: TGTGCCAGTAGTAGTCATGTAGCGCGATCCTACAATGAGCAGTTCTTC. The gene calls are TRBV19 and TRBJ2-1; D possibly corresponds to TRBD2 (5 bases). CDR3 length: 16 amino acids. CDR1 is LNHDA, CDR2 SQIVND, per germline (reference sequence). The V end lost 4 bases, the J end lost 1 base, and 14 bases lay between the germline ends.

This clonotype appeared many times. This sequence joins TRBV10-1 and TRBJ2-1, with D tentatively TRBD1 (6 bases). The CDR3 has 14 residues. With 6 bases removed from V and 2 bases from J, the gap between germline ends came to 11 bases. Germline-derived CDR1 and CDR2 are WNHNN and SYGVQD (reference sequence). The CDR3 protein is CASSRDNPYNEQFF. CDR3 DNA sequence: TGCGCCAGCAGCCGGGACAACCCCTACAATGAGCAGTTCTTC.

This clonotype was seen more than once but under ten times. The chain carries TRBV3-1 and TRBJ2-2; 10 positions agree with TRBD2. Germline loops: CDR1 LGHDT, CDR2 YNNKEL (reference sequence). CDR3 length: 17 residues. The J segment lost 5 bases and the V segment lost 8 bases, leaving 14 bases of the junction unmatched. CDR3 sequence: CASSPLSSGSRTGELFF. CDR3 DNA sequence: TGTGCCAGCTCACCACTTTCTAGCGGGAGTCGTACCGGGGAGCTGTTTTTT.

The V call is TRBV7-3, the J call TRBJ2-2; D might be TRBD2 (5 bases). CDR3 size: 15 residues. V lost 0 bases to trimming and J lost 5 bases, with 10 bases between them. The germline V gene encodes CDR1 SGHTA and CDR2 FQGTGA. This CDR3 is CASSLTPEGTGELFF. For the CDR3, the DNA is TGTGCCAGCAGCTTAACCCCCGAGGGAACCGGGGAGCTGTTTTTT.

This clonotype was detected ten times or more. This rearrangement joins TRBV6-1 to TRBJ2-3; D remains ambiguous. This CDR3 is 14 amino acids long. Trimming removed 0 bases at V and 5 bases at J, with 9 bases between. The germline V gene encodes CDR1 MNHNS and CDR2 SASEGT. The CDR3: CASSEASNKDTQYF. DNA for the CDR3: TGTGCCAGCAGTGAAGCAAGCAATAAAGATACGCAGTATTTT.

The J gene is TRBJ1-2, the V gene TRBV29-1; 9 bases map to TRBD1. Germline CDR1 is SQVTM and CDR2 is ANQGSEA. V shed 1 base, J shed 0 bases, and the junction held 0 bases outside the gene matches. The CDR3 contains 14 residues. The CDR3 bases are TGCAGCGTTGAAGGGACAGGGGCTAACTATGGCTACACCTTC. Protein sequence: CSVEGTGANYGYTF.

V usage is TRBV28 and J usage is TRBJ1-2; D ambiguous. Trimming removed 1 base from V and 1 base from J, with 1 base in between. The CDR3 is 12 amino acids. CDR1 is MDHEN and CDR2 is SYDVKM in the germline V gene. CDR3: CASSLYNYGYTF. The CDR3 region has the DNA TGTGCCAGCAGTTTATATAACTATGGCTACACCTTC.

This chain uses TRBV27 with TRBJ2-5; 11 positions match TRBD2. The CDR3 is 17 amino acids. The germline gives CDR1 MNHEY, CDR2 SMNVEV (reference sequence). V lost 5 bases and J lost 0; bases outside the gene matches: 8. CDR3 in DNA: TGTGCCAGCAGTAGGATCGTAGCGGGAGGGTACCAAGAGACCCAGTACTTC. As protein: CASSRIVAGGYQETQYF.

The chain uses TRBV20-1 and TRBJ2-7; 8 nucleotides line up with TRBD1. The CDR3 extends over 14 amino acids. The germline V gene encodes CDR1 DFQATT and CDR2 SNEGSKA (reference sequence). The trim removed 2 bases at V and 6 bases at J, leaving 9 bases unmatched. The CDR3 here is CSARRGTGASEQYF. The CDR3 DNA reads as TGCAGTGCTAGACGGGGGACAGGCGCGTCCGAGCAGTACTTC.

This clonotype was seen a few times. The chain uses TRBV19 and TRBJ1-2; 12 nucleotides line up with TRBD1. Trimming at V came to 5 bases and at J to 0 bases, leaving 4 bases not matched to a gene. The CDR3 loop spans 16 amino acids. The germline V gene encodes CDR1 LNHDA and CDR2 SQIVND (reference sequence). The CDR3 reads CASSRDRGPANYGYTF. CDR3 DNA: TGTGCCAGTAGTCGGGACAGGGGGCCCGCTAACTATGGCTACACCTTC.

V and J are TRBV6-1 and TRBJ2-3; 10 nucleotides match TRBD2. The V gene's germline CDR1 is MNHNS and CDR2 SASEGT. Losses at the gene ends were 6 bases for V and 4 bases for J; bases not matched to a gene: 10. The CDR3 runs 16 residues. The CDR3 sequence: CASSLGPSGRADTQYF. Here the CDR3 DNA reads TGTGCCAGCAGCCTCGGGCCTAGCGGGAGAGCAGATACGCAGTATTTT.

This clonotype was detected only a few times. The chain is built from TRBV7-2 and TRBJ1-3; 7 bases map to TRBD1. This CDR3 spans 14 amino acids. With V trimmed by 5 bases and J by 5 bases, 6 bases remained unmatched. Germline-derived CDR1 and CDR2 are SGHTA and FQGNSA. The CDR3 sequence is CASSTTGFRNTIYF. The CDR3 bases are TGTGCCAGCAGCACGACAGGGTTCCGAAACACCATATATTTT.

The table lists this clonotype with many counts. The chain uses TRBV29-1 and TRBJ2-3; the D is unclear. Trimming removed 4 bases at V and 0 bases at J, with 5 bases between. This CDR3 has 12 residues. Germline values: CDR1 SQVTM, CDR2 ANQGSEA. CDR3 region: CSVGDSTDTQYF. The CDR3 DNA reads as TGCAGCGTTGGAGATAGCACAGATACGCAGTATTTT.

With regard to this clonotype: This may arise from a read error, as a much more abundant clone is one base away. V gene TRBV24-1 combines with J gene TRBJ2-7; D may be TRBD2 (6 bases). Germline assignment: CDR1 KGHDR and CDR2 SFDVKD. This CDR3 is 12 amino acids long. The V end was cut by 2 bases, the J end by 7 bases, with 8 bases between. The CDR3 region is CATSDSGGEQYF. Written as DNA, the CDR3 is TGTGCCACCAGTGATTCAGGAGGGGAGCAGTACTTC.

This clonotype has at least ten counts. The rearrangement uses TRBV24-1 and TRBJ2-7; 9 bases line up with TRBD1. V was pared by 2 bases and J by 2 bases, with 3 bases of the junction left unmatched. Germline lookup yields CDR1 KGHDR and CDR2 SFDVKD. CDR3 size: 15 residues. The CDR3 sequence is CATSDSDRGTYEQYF. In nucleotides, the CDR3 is TGTGCCACCAGTGATTCGGACAGGGGAACCTACGAGCAGTACTTC.

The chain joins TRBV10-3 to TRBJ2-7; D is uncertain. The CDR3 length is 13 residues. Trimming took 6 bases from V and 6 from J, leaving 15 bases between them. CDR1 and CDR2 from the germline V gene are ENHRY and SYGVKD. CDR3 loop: CAISDGPPGEQYF. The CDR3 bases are TGTGCCATCAGCGACGGGCCGCCAGGCGAGCAGTACTTC.

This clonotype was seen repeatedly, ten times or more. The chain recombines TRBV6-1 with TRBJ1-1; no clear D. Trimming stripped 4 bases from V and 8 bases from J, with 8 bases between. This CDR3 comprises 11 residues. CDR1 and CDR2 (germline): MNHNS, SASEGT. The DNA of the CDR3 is TGTGCCAGCAGTGCATACTCGGAAGCTTTCTTT. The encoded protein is CASSAYSEAFF.

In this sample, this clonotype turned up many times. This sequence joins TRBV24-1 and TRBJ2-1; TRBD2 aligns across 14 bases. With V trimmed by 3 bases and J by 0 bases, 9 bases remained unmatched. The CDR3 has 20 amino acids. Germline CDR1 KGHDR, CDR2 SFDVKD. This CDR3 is CATSDPTGLAGASSYNEQFF. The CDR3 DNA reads TGTGCCACCAGTGATCCTACGGGACTAGCGGGAGCTAGCTCCTACAATGAGCAGTTCTTC.

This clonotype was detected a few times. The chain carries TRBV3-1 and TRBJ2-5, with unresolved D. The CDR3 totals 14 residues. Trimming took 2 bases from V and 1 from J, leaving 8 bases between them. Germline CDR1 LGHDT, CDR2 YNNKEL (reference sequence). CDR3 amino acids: CASSQNLPQETQYF. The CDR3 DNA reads TGTGCCAGCAGCCAAAACCTTCCCCAAGAGACCCAGTACTTC.

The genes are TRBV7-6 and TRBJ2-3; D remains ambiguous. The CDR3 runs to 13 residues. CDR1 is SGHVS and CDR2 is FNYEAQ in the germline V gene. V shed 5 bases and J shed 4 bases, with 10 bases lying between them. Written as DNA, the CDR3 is TGTGCCAGCAGCCCGCAAAGAGCAGATACGCAGTATTTT. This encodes CASSPQRADTQYF.

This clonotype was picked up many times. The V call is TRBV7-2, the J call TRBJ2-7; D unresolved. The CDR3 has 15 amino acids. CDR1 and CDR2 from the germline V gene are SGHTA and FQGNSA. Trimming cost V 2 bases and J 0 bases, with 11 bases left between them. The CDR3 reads CASSLRTASSYEQYF. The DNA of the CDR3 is TGTGCCAGCAGCTTACGGACGGCAAGCTCCTACGAGCAGTACTTC.

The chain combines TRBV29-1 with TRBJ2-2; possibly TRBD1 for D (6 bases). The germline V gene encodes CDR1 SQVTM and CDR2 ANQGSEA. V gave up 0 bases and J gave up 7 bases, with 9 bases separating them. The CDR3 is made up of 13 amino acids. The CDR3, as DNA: TGCAGCGTTGAAGAGTACAGGGACGGGGAGCTGTTTTTT. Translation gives CSVEEYRDGELFF.